These 22 T cell receptor beta chains share one sample of origin, sequenced in a study of T cell clonality in common variable immunodeficiency. This table comes from immunoSEQ multiplex PCR, and its TCRdb copy is limited to in-frame clones, with some not included. Recorded here are roughly 58,000 clones, none singletons. Sample: peripheral blood mononuclear cells. Receptors were obtained from a person aged 18 to 70 in good health.

This clone was seen ten or more times. Read coverage stops 3 residues before the CDR3 terminus; the germline J gene supplies the remainder. The chain is built from TRBV7-9 and TRBJ1-1; D remains ambiguous. Germline loops: CDR1 SEHNR, CDR2 FQNEAQ (reference sequence). This CDR3 has 11 residues. Here the CDR3 reads CASSLANGAFF. The CDR3 bases that were read are TGTGCCAGCAGCTTAGCGAACGGA. Supplemented by reference TRBV7-9 and TRBJ1-1, the full variable domain reads DTGVSQNPRHKITKRGQNVTFRCDPISEHNRLYWYRQTLGQGPEFLTYFQNEAQLEKSRLLSDRFSAERPKGSFSTLEIQRTEQGDSAMYLCASSLANGAFFGQGTRLTVV.

In its sample, this clone was seen many times. The read finishes 3 residues shy of the CDR3 end, and the germline J gene is used to complete it. The chain employs TRBV5-4 and TRBJ1-1; D is unclear. Germline CDR1 and CDR2: SGHNT and YYREEE (reference sequence). The V end was cut by 0 bases, the J end by 0 bases, with 9 bases between. The CDR3 contains 15 residues. CDR3 DNA, as far as it was read: TGTGCCAGCAGCTTGGACCGCAGCGTGAACACTGAA. It specifies CASSLDRSVNTE. In full, the CDR3 reads CASSLDRSVNTEAFF.

In this sample, this clone turned up many times. Read data end 3 residues before the CDR3 end; the end is taken from the germline J gene. V is TRBV19 and J is TRBJ1-3; 7 positions match TRBD1. V lost 6 bases and J lost 0; bases outside the gene matches: 2. CDR1 is LNHDA and CDR2 is SQIVND in the germline V gene (reference sequence). The CDR3 covers 14 residues. CDR3 protein: CASRDRPSGNTIYF. CDR3 DNA (partial): TGTGCCAGTAGGGACAGGCCCTCTGGAAACACC.

This clone occurred many times. The DNA ends 3 residues before the CDR3 does, and the rest of the CDR3 is filled in from the germline J gene. This chain connects TRBV4-1 to TRBJ2-5; 10 bases align to TRBD2. J lost 4 bases, V lost 1 base, and 6 bases had no gene match. Germline V gene lookup returns CDR1 MGHRA and CDR2 YSYEKL. There are 16 residues in the CDR3. The CDR3 region is CASSQAPLAGTETQYF. The DNA read from the CDR3 is TGCGCCAGCAGCCAAGCTCCACTAGCGGGAACAGAGACC.

This clone was seen many times. Here the CDR3 reads CASSESGTEPSPLHF. The DNA read from the CDR3 is TGTGCCAGTAGTGAATCCGGGACAGAACCTTCACCC. The chain employs TRBV19 and TRBJ1-6, with TRBD1 matching 7 bases. The read ends 3 residues before the CDR3 terminus; that terminus is restored from the germline J gene. The V gene end was trimmed by 5 bases and the J gene end by 9 bases; junction bases not matched to a gene: 10. The CDR3 has 15 amino acids. Germline assignment: CDR1 LNHDA and CDR2 SQIVND (reference sequence).

There are many counts of this clone. CDR3 sequence: CAISESDRGDTQYF. The sequenced part of the CDR3 DNA is TGTGCCATCAGTGAGTCGGACAGGGGTGATACG. V and J are TRBV10-3 and TRBJ2-3; 9 bases are a match to TRBD1. The CDR3 end is not reached by the read, which stops 3 residues before it; the germline J gene fills it in. Germline CDR1 is ENHRY and CDR2 is SYGVKD. This CDR3 comprises 14 residues. The V gene end was trimmed by 0 bases and the J gene end by 6 bases; junction bases not matched to a gene: 1.

This clone occurred many times. The CDR3 goes on 3 residues after the read ends, and that part is filled in from the germline J gene. The V call is TRBV5-1, the J call TRBJ1-1; D is perhaps TRBD1 (6 bases). V was pared by 4 bases and J by 0 bases, with 10 bases between. This CDR3 spans 14 amino acids. The V gene's germline CDR1 is SGHRS and CDR2 YFSETQ. CDR3 sequence reads: CASSQGHMNTEAFF. CDR3 bases read: TGCGCCAGCAGCCAGGGACACATGAACACTGAA. The full variable domain, completed using reference TRBV5-1 and TRBJ1-1, is KAGVTQTPRYLIKTRGQQVTLSCSPISGHRSVSWYQQTPGQGLQFLFEYFSETQRNKGNFPGRFSGRQFSNSRSEMNVSTLELGDSALYLCASSQGHMNTEAFFGQGTRLTVV.

In its sample, this clone was seen many times. The read is 3 residues too short to cover the CDR3 end, so that end is filled in from the germline J gene. This rearrangement joins TRBV20-1 to TRBJ1-1, with D maybe TRBD1 (5 bases). The CDR3 contains 14 residues. The V end lost 5 bases, the J end lost 3 bases, and 16 bases lay between the germline ends. Germline loops: CDR1 DFQATT, CDR2 SNEGSKA (reference sequence). CDR3 DNA (partial): TGCAGTGCTCGGGACGGGGGGAAAGACACTGAA. This translates into CSARDGGKDTE. The complete CDR3 reads CSARDGGKDTEAFF.

There are many counts of this clone. The missing CDR3 end, 3 residues past where the read stops, is filled in from the germline J gene. The chain links TRBV5-6 to TRBJ2-7, with TRBD2 identical over 11 bases. This CDR3 spans 15 amino acids. The V and J ends lost 0 bases and 2 bases, in that order; junction bases with no gene match: 1. Germline CDR1 and CDR2: SGHDT and YYEEEE. The sequenced part of the CDR3 DNA is TGTGCCAGCAGCTTGGTTAGCGGGAGGGCCTACGAG. Translation: CASSLVSGRAYE. The entire CDR3 sequence reads CASSLVSGRAYEQYF.

This clone was seen at least ten times. The observed sequence ends 3 residues before the CDR3 terminus, with the missing tail filled in from the germline J gene. The chain employs TRBV20-1 and TRBJ2-5; D is perhaps TRBD2 (6 bases). V gave up 6 bases and J gave up 0 bases, with 14 bases separating them. Germline CDR1 DFQATT, CDR2 SNEGSKA (reference sequence). The CDR3 loop spans 14 amino acids. Incomplete CDR3 DNA: TGCAGTGCGACCGGGACTTATAACCAAGAGACC. Translation: CSATGTYNQET. The full CDR3 is CSATGTYNQETQYF.

This clone was seen many times. The observed sequence ends 3 residues before the CDR3 terminus, with the missing tail filled in from the germline J gene. The J gene is TRBJ1-5, the V gene TRBV18; D unclear. The CDR3 loop spans 14 amino acids. Germline V CDR1 and CDR2: KGHSH, LQKENI. Trimming left V 2 bases short and J 4 bases short, with 9 bases between. This CDR3 reads CASSPSGGNQPQHF. CDR3 DNA, as far as it was read: TGTGCCAGCTCACCATCGGGCGGGAATCAGCCC.

This clone came up many times. The CDR3 bases that were read are TGTGCCAGCAGCCTTCCAGGGTCCGGAAACACC. It translates to CASSLPGSGNT. From start to end, the CDR3 is CASSLPGSGNTIYF. V gene TRBV14 combines with J gene TRBJ1-3, with a weak D call TRBD1 (5 bases). The CDR3 end falls 3 residues outside the read, so it is completed with the germline J gene. The ends were cut back, 4 bases at V and 4 bases at J, with 11 bases in the middle. The CDR3 totals 14 residues. Germline CDR1 reads SGHDN; CDR2 reads FVKESK.

This clone was seen at least ten times. The CDR3 goes on 3 residues after the read ends, and that part is filled in from the germline J gene. V usage is TRBV5-1 and J usage is TRBJ2-1; tentatively, D is TRBD2 (6 bases). Trimming stripped 4 bases from V and 0 bases from J, with 11 bases between. The CDR3 contains 15 residues. The germline CDR1 and CDR2 sequences are SGHRS and YFSETQ. Here the CDR3 reads CASSGGLLSYNEQFF. Incomplete CDR3 DNA: TGCGCCAGCAGCGGGGGACTTCTCTCCTACAATGAG.

Ten or more counts support this clone. From the germline J gene comes the end of the CDR3, since the read stops 3 residues before it. The chain joins TRBV5-1 to TRBJ1-3, with TRBD1 as a possible D gene (6 bases). Germline-derived CDR1 and CDR2 are SGHRS and YFSETQ. The V and J ends lost 4 bases and 4 bases respectively, with 9 bases between them. The CDR3 totals 13 residues. The CDR3 sequence is CASSLDSGNTIYF. The CDR3 bases that were read are TGCGCCAGCAGCCTGGACAGCGGAAACACC.

The sample holds many counts of this clone. The observed sequence ends 3 residues before the CDR3 terminus, with the missing tail filled in from the germline J gene. The rearrangement joins TRBV4-2 to TRBJ2-3; TRBD2 might be the D (7 bases). Trimming left V 0 bases short and J 5 bases short, with 21 bases between. This CDR3 contains 18 residues. CDR1 and CDR2 (germline): LGHNA, YNFKEQ. The DNA read from the CDR3 is TGTGCCAGCAGCCAAGACCCCATTGGGGGGGGCGGGGGAGATACG. The encoded protein is CASSQDPIGGGGGDT. The CDR3 in its entirety is CASSQDPIGGGGGDTQYF.

This clone was seen at least ten times. The read ends 3 residues before the CDR3 terminus; that terminus is restored from the germline J gene. The chain uses TRBV10-1 and TRBJ2-7; tentative D call: TRBD1 (6 bases). The germline CDR1 and CDR2 sequences are WNHNN and SYGVQD (reference sequence). This CDR3 contains 15 residues. Between the trimmed V and J ends, which lost 8 bases and 0 bases, there was a span of 17 bases. CDR3 in amino acids: CASYGTTTSSYEQYF. The sequenced CDR3 bases are TGCGCCAGCTACGGGACAACAACGAGCTCCTACGAG.

This clone came up many times. Read data end 3 residues before the CDR3 end; the end is taken from the germline J gene. The V gene is TRBV28, the J gene TRBJ1-2; tentatively, D is TRBD1 (6 bases). This CDR3 contains 19 residues. CDR1 and CDR2 (germline): MDHEN, SYDVKM. Trimming cost V 5 bases and J 4 bases, with 29 bases left between them. CDR3 protein: CASSLPQSHRVPFGYGYTF. Incomplete CDR3 DNA: TGTGCCAGCAGTCTTCCACAGTCACACAGGGTTCCGTTTGGCTATGGC.

In its sample, this clone was seen many times. Sequencing ends 3 residues short of the CDR3 end; the germline J gene provides the rest. The rearrangement joins TRBV19 to TRBJ2-1, with TRBD2 matching over 9 bases. The ends lost 5 bases at V and 7 bases at J; junction bases unmatched: 9. Per the germline V gene, CDR1 is LNHDA and CDR2 is SQIVND (reference sequence). The CDR3 is 15 amino acids. CDR3 DNA, as far as it was read: TGTGCCAGTAGTTCGGTAGCGGGAGCTTTAAATGAG. Protein sequence: CASSSVAGALNE. In full, the CDR3 reads CASSSVAGALNEQFF. Combining the CDR3 with reference TRBV19 and TRBJ2-1 gives the whole variable domain DGGITQSPKYLFRKEGQNVTLSCEQNLNHDAMYWYRQDPGQGLRLIYYSQIVNDFQKGDIAEGYSVSREKKESFPLTVTSAQKNPTAFYLCASSSVAGALNEQFFGPGTRLTVL.

This clone was detected only a few times. With the read ending 3 residues before the CDR3 end, the germline J gene is used to fill in that end. The J gene is TRBJ2-7, the V gene TRBV2; weak D call: TRBD2 (5 bases). Per the germline V gene, CDR1 is SNHLY and CDR2 is FYNNEI. Trimming removed 11 bases at V and 1 base at J, with 12 bases between. The CDR3 is 12 amino acids. The covered CDR3 bases are TGTGCCGGAGCGGTTAATTCCTACGAG. Residues: CAGAVNSYE. The full CDR3 sequence reads CAGAVNSYEQYF. The complete variable domain, with remaining parts taken from reference TRBV2 and TRBJ2-7, reads EPEVTQTPSHQVTQMGQEVILRCVPISNHLYFYWYRQILGQKVEFLVSFYNNEISEKSEIFDDQFSVERPDGSNFTLKIRSTKLEDSAMYFCAGAVNSYEQYFGPGTRLTVT.

This clone was recorded many times. The sequenced fragment ends 3 residues before the CDR3 boundary, so the rest is inferred from the germline J gene. V usage is TRBV20-1 and J usage is TRBJ2-5, with D maybe TRBD1 (5 bases). V dropped 3 bases and J dropped 2 bases, with 13 bases sitting between them. Germline V gives CDR1 DFQATT, CDR2 SNEGSKA (reference sequence). This CDR3 has 14 amino acids. The part of the CDR3 DNA that was read is TGCAGTGCTAGTCGGTCAGGGCTGCAAGAGACC. It yields the protein CSASRSGLQET. The entire CDR3 protein is CSASRSGLQETQYF.

This clone was counted ten times or more. The CDR3 extends 3 residues past the end of the read, so its final part is completed from the germline J gene. The chain links TRBV7-3 to TRBJ2-2, with TRBD2 matching 7 bases. V gave up 1 base and J gave up 5 bases; unmatched junction bases: 10. CDR1 is SGHTA, CDR2 FQGTGA, per germline. The CDR3 is 17 amino acids. The chain's CDR3 is CASSLNVAGAGTGELFF. The CDR3 bases that were read are TGTGCCAGCAGCTTAAATGTGGCGGGAGCGGGGACCGGGGAG.

This clone was seen many times. The read halts 3 residues ahead of the CDR3 end, with the missing end drawn from the germline J gene. The V gene is TRBV2, the J gene TRBJ2-1; 8 nucleotides align to TRBD2. V shed 10 bases and J 9 bases; nucleotides not matched to a gene: 5. This CDR3 spans 11 amino acids. The V gene's germline CDR1 is SNHLY and CDR2 FYNNEI. CDR3 region: CATGLAVEQFF. CDR3 DNA (partial): TGTGCCACCGGACTAGCTGTTGAG.